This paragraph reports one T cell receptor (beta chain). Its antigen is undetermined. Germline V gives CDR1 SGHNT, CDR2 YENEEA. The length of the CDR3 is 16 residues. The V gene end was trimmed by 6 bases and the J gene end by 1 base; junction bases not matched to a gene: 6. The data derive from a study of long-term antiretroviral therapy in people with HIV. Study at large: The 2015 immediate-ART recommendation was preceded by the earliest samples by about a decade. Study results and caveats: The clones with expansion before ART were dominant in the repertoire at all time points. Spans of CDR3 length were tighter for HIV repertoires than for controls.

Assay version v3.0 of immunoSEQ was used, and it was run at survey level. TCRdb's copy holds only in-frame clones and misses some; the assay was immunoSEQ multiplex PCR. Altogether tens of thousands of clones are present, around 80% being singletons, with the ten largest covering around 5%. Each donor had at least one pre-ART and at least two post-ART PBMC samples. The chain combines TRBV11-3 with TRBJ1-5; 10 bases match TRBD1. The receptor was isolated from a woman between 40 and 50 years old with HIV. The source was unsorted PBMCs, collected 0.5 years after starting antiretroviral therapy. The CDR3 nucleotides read TGTGCCAGCAGTTCGACAGGGGGCGGAAGCAATCAGCCCCAGCATTTT. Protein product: CASSSTGGGSNQPQHF.